This is a list of T cell receptor beta chains from one sample in a study of T cell changes during pregnancy in multiple sclerosis. The repertoire was sequenced with immunoSEQ multiplex PCR; TCRdb's copy has only in-frame clones and lacks some. The repertoire includes more than 55,000 clones, 75% to 95% of them detected once, and about 3.7% sits in the top ten. The sequences come from peripheral blood, collected after pregnancy. The source of these receptors is a female donor in good health, enrolled as a control in a pregnancy study. Each CDR3 is given with its conserved first and last residue. A D gene is named only where the DNA matches it firmly.

D gene,J gene,V gene,CDR3 protein
TRBD1,TRBJ1-1,TRBV7-6,CASSQGGNTEAFF
NA,TRBJ2-7,TRBV18,CASSPVSFHEQYF
NA,TRBJ1-2,TRBV19,CASSIDSQGYTF
NA,TRBJ1-4,TRBV6-5,CASSVREVEKLFF
TRBD1,TRBJ2-1,TRBV2,CASNGQGKNEQFF
TRBD1,TRBJ1-2,TRBV6-4,CASSDSKTGDYGYTF
TRBD2,TRBJ2-7,TRBV20-1,CSVRGGYEQYF
NA,TRBJ1-1,TRBV28,CASSLMGPVTEAFF
TRBD1,TRBJ2-4,TRBV4-3,CASSQDPDRGPSAKNIQYF
TRBD2,TRBJ2-1,TRBV4-1,CASSQGTSGDNEQFF
NA,TRBJ2-5,TRBV10-3,CAISDPGVSQETQYF
TRBD1,TRBJ1-6,TRBV7-9,CASSPGTGDSPLHF
NA,TRBJ1-2,TRBV5-1,CASRAPGLGYTF
NA,TRBJ2-2,TRBV18,CASSPPTRGMSTGELFF
TRBD1,TRBJ2-7,TRBV10-3,CAIRRPLQGAAYEQYF
NA,TRBJ2-7,TRBV6-1,CASTESVGSSYEQYF
NA,TRBJ2-1,TRBV6-1,CASSQVNEQFF
NA,TRBJ2-1,TRBV7-9,CASSPLGSEQFF
NA,TRBJ2-2,TRBV28,CASSLRFETGELFF
TRBD2,TRBJ2-7,TRBV28,CASIPDRFLGTSGKSYEQYF
NA,TRBJ1-1,TRBV25-1,CASSHSGGPEAFF
TRBD2,TRBJ2-7,TRBV7-9,CASSLGGGNEQYF
TRBD1,TRBJ2-7,TRBV6-5,CASKGSTGGEQYF
NA,TRBJ1-3,TRBV16,CASSPTRILSGNTIYF
TRBD1,NA,TRBV6-5,CASSYSRTGDSYEQYF
TRBD1,TRBJ1-4,TRBV5-1,CASSRQGPNEKLFF
NA,TRBJ2-3,TRBV30,CAWSRETSTDTQYF
NA,TRBJ2-1,TRBV10-3,CAISERRNEQFF
NA,TRBJ2-7,TRBV7-3,CASSLYSYEQYF
NA,TRBJ1-4,TRBV18,CASSEGPNEKLFF
NA,TRBJ2-7,TRBV30,CAWAVAAPPAEQYF
NA,TRBJ1-1,TRBV29-1,CSVERDMNTEAFF
TRBD2,TRBJ2-2,TRBV10-3,CAIKPGLAGGPGTGELFF
NA,TRBJ1-5,TRBV27,CASSLSWQNHQPQHF
TRBD1,TRBJ2-1,TRBV18,CASSPQAAGQVLVGQFF
NA,TRBJ1-1,TRBV5-1,CASSLEGHFEAFF
NA,TRBJ1-1,TRBV5-4,CASSSVYQASNTEAFF
NA,TRBJ1-5,TRBV12-5,CASGYQVGQGLSNQPQHF
TRBD2,TRBJ2-7,TRBV28,CASSLSGRDYEQYF
TRBD1,TRBJ1-1,TRBV18,CASSPGSPRGRTEAFF
NA,TRBJ2-3,TRBV6-4,CASSDRDGSTDTQYF
NA,TRBJ1-1,TRBV5-6,CASSSIILRDMNTEAFF
TRBD2,TRBJ2-1,TRBV28,CSLGGSLYNEQFF
TRBD2,TRBJ2-3,TRBV28,CASSRRLAGPNTQYF
NA,TRBJ2-7,TRBV5-8,CASSLELYEQYF
TRBD1,TRBJ1-1,TRBV29-1,CSVATGEHTEAFF
TRBD1,TRBJ1-4,TRBV5-1,CASSLEGARNEKLFF